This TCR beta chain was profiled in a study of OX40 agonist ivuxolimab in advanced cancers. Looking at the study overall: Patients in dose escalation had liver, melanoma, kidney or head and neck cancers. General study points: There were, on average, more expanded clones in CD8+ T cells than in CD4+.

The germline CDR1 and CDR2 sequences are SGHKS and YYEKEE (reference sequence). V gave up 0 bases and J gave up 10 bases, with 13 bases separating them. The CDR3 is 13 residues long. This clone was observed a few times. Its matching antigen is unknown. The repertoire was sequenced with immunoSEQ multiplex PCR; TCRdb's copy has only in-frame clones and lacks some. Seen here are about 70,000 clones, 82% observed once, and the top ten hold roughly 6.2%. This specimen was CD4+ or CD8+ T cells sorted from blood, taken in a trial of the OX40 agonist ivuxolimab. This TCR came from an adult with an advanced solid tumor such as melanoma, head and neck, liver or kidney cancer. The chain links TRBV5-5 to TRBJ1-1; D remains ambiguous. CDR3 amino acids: CASSLAVRGRAFF. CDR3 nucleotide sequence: TGTGCCAGCAGCTTGGCCGTACGGGGTAGAGCTTTCTTT.